One and the same sample provided the 18 T cell receptor beta chains below, sequenced in a study of liver allograft versus peripheral blood T cells (dated by TCRdb to 2019 to 2021). With respect to the entire study: In liver transplant recipients, the study looked at T cell receptor repertoires in the peripheral blood and set them against the repertoires found within the transplanted livers.

Sequencing relied on an Illumina MiSeq. Using fastp trimming at Q25 and MiXCR clonotype assembly, TCRdb reanalyzed the public sequencing data and kept in-frame beta chains. Each CDR3 protein gets just one entry, which takes the most common genes and DNA from the rows behind it. For this sample the table gives some 8,500 distinct CDR3 sequences, of which roughly 15% were detected only once. Around 3% of the sample comes from the top ten. These receptors all stem from a human patient who had a liver transplant. In patients who had a transplant, some T cells may come from the graft donor.

The CDR3 region is CASSLAISSYYGYTF. CDR3 in DNA: TGTGCCAGCAGTTTAGCGATCTCCTCGTACTATGGCTACACCTTC. The chain is built from TRBV12-3 or TRBV12-4 and TRBJ1-2; D not certain. CDR3 length: 15 amino acids. V was clipped by 0 bases and J by 3 bases, with 11 bases between them.

Sample share makes this clonotype medium-sized. The chain uses TRBV10-3 and TRBJ2-7; D is unresolved. The CDR3 contains 12 residues. Germline V lookup: CDR1 ENHRY, CDR2 SYGVKD. V gave up 10 bases and J gave up 0 bases, with 10 bases separating them. The chain's CDR3 is CATRLSSYEQYF. CDR3 coding DNA: TGTGCCACCCGACTGAGCTCCTACGAGCAGTACTTC.

Judged by abundance, this clonotype is medium-sized. The chain employs TRBV7-9 and TRBJ1-5, with unresolved D. Germline CDR1 is SEHNR and CDR2 is FQNEAQ (reference sequence). V was pared by 5 bases and J by 7 bases, with 12 bases between. The CDR3 is 13 residues long. The CDR3 loop reads CASSQDGVQPQHF. In DNA, the CDR3 is TGTGCCAGCAGCCAGGATGGGGTACAGCCCCAGCATTTT. Supplemented by reference TRBV7-9 and TRBJ1-5, the full variable domain reads DTGVSQNPRHKITKRGQNVTFRCDPISEHNRLYWYRQTLGQGPEFLTYFQNEAQLEKSRLLSDRFSAERPKGSFSTLEIQRTEQGDSAMYLCASSQDGVQPQHFGDGTRLSIL.

This clonotype was observed a handful of times. This sequence joins TRBV14 and TRBJ1-2, with 7 positions matching TRBD1. The J segment lost 3 bases and the V segment lost 3 bases, leaving 13 bases of the junction unmatched. CDR1 is SGHDN, CDR2 FVKESK, per germline. This CDR3 contains 17 residues. CDR3 nucleotides: TGTGCCAGCAGCCAGACAAAACAGGGGAGGAGGGACTATGGCTACACCTTC. It translates to CASSQTKQGRRDYGYTF.

The chain uses TRBV20-1 and TRBJ2-1, with D possibly being TRBD2 (6 bases). The V end lost 4 bases, the J end lost 4 bases, and 14 bases lay between the germline ends. In germline, CDR1 is DFQATT, CDR2 SNEGSKA (reference sequence). CDR3 length equals 14 residues. CDR3 residues: CSAMAGTEYNEQFF. The CDR3 DNA reads TGCAGTGCTATGGCGGGGACCGAATACAATGAGCAGTTCTTC.

This clonotype is medium-sized in the sample. The chain couples TRBV6-5 to TRBJ1-6; TRBD1 might be the D (5 bases). The CDR3 is 13 residues long. The ends were cut back, 4 bases at V and 10 bases at J, with 11 bases in the middle. Germline CDR1 and CDR2: MNHEY and SVGAGI. In DNA, the CDR3 is TGTGCCAGCAGTTGGGGACGAGGGTCACCCCTCCACTTT. Its protein product is CASSWGRGSPLHF.

By frequency in the sample, this clonotype is medium-sized. This rearrangement joins TRBV7-9 to TRBJ1-1; tentative D call: TRBD1 (5 bases). CDR3 size: 14 residues. Germline-derived CDR1 and CDR2 are SEHNR and FQNEAQ (reference sequence). The V end was cut by 2 bases, the J end by 3 bases, with 10 bases between. This CDR3 is CASSLQGGDTEAFF. DNA for the CDR3: TGTGCCAGCAGCTTACAGGGTGGGGACACTGAAGCTTTCTTT.

The V and J genes are TRBV9 and TRBJ1-1, with 7 nucleotides matching TRBD1. CDR3 length: 13 residues. Trimming removed 3 bases from V and 7 bases from J; junction bases left unmatched: 6. Germline V gene data show CDR1 as SGDLS and CDR2 as YYNGEE. CDR3 loop: CASSADRVGEAFF. CDR3 DNA sequence: TGTGCCAGCAGCGCAGACAGGGTCGGTGAAGCTTTCTTT.

Remarks on this clonotype: This clone may be a read error of a much larger clone one base away. The chain couples TRBV20-1 to TRBJ1-2, with D unclear. CDR1 is DFQATT, CDR2 SNEGSKA, per germline (reference sequence). V lost 3 bases and J lost 10, with 15 bases in between. The length of the CDR3 is 12 residues. This chain's CDR3 is CSASSPPSDYTF. The CDR3 DNA is TGCAGTGCTAGCTCACCCCCATCTGACTACACCTTC.

In its sample, this clonotype was seen many times. The chain is built from TRBV9 and TRBJ1-1, with D possibly TRBD1 on 6 matching bases. Per germline, CDR1 SGDLS and CDR2 YYNGEE. V was clipped by 4 bases and J by 1 base, with 11 bases between them. The CDR3 runs 14 residues. The CDR3 spells CASSPRTANTEAFF. The CDR3 DNA sequence: TGTGCCAGCAGCCCCCGGACAGCGAACACTGAAGCTTTCTTT.

This clonotype qualifies as medium-sized. The V call is TRBV30, the J call TRBJ1-2, with D tentatively TRBD1 (5 bases). Trimming removed 1 base from V and 9 bases from J, with 15 bases in between. Germline CDR1 and CDR2: GTSNPN and SVGIG (reference sequence). The CDR3 has 13 residues. In DNA form, the CDR3 reads TGTGCCTGGAGTGCGGGACGATTGGTGAGCTACACCTTC. Protein product: CAWSAGRLVSYTF.

This clonotype was recorded once. This clone may be a read error of a much larger clone one base away. The rearrangement uses TRBV19 and TRBJ1-6, with 9 bases aligning to TRBD1. CDR1 and CDR2 from the germline V gene are LNHDA and SQIVND (reference sequence). CDR3 length equals 18 residues. With V trimmed by 9 bases and J by 2 bases, 14 bases remained unmatched. CDR3 coding DNA: TGTGCCAGCAGTTTATCGACTACAGGGGGCCCCTATAATTCACCCCTCCACTTT. Translated: CASSLSTTGGPYNSPLHF. Full variable domain (rest looked up from reference TRBV19 and TRBJ1-6): DGGITQSPKYLFRKEGQNVTLSCEQNLNHDAMYWYRQDPGQGLRLIYYSQIVNDFQKGDIAEGYSVSREKKESFPLTVTSAQKNPTAFYLCASSLSTTGGPYNSPLHFGNGTRLTVT.

This clonotype is medium-sized (0.01 to 0.1%) by share. This sequence joins TRBV19 and TRBJ2-2; D might be TRBD1 or TRBD2, each matching 5 bases. Germline-derived CDR1 and CDR2 are LNHDA and SQIVND (reference sequence). The ends were cut back, 2 bases at V and 13 bases at J, with 11 bases in the middle. The CDR3 sequence is 12 residues long. The CDR3 nucleotides read TGTGCCAGTAGTATATGGGGGAGCGCGCTGTTTTTT. It specifies CASSIWGSALFF.

Relative to its sample, this clonotype is medium-sized (0.01 to 0.1%). The gene calls are TRBV29-1 and TRBJ2-3, with D possibly TRBD2 on 6 matching bases. The CDR3 spans 14 residues. With 5 bases removed from V and 5 bases from J, the gap between germline ends came to 17 bases. Germline loops: CDR1 SQVTM, CDR2 ANQGSEA. CDR3 bases: TGCAGCGTTCTCCCGGGAGCCGGTGGAGATACGCAGTATTTT. It codes for CSVLPGAGGDTQYF.

A note on this clonotype: With a much larger clone just one base away, this may be a read error. The chain couples TRBV9 to TRBJ1-2; 7 bases align to TRBD1. The germline V gene has CDR1 SGDLS and CDR2 YYNGEE. The CDR3 is made up of 14 amino acids. CDR3 loop: CTSSARDRDYGYTF. CDR3 nucleotide sequence: TGTACCAGCAGCGCCCGGGACAGAGACTATGGCTACACCTTC.

This clonotype is termed medium-sized. The chain carries TRBV28 and TRBJ2-3; D possibly corresponds to TRBD1 (5 bases). This CDR3 has 14 amino acids. The V gene lost 6 bases and the J gene lost 0 bases, with 10 bases spanning the gap. CDR1 MDHEN and CDR2 SYDVKM come from the germline V gene. CDR3 sequence reads: CASRTGVSTDTQYF. The CDR3 coding sequence is TGTGCCAGCAGAACAGGAGTTAGCACAGATACGCAGTATTTT.

The V call is TRBV19, the J call TRBJ1-2, with TRBD1 as a possible D gene (6 bases). This CDR3 is 12 amino acids long. V gave up 5 bases and J gave up 7 bases, with 11 bases separating them. Germline V gives CDR1 LNHDA, CDR2 SQIVND (reference sequence). As DNA, the CDR3 is TGTGCCAGTAGTCCGAGGGGGGCTGGCTACACCTTC. Translation: CASSPRGAGYTF.

In its sample, this clonotype is medium-sized. The chain recombines TRBV29-1 with TRBJ2-3; D perhaps matches TRBD2 (6 bases). Trimming removed 6 bases at V and 0 bases at J, with 13 bases between. Germline values: CDR1 SQVTM, CDR2 ANQGSEA. The CDR3 is 14 amino acids. The CDR3 region is CSVTRRGSTDTQYF. The CDR3 nucleotides are TGCAGCGTCACCAGGAGGGGAAGCACAGATACGCAGTATTTT.